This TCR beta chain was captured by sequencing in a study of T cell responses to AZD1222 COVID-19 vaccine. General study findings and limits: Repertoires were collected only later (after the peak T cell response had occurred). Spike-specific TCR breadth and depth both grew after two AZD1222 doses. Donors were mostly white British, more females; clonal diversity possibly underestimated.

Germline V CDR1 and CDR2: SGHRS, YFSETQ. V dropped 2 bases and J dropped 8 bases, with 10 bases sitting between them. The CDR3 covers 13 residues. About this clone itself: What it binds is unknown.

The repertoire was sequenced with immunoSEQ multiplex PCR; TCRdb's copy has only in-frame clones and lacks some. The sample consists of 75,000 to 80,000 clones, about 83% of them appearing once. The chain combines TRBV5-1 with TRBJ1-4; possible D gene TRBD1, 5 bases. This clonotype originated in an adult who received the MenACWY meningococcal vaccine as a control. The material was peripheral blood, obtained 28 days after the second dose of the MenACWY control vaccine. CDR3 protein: CASSFSAGEKLFF. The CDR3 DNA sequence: TGCGCCAGCAGCTTCTCGGCAGGGGAAAAACTGTTTTTT.